The text below deals with one TCR beta chain. The germline V gene has CDR1 LNHDA and CDR2 SQIVND (reference sequence). Losses at the gene ends were 4 bases for V and 2 bases for J; bases not matched to a gene: 13. There are 20 residues in the CDR3. Some clones are missing from TCRdb's copy, which holds only in-frame ones; the method was immunoSEQ multiplex PCR. Of about 200,000 clones in the sample, roughly 85% were seen once. The record originates from a study of blood T cell repertoires in COVID-19. About the research overall: The samples span acute and convalescent COVID-19 from the United States, Italy and Spain. Sources were T cells, B-cell-depleted T cells, or PBMCs; the material itself was cDNA or gDNA.

The TCR was taken from a woman between 40 and 55 years old with acute COVID-19. Sequenced material: PBMCs or T cells enriched from blood (not recorded which). The chain combines TRBV19 with TRBJ2-1, with TRBD2 identical over 14 bases. As DNA, the CDR3 is TGTGCCAGTAGTACGGAACCGCCGGGACTAGCGGGAGCGGCCTACAATGAGCAGTTCTTC. Encoded protein: CASSTEPPGLAGAAYNEQFF. Based on the CDR3 plus reference TRBV19 and TRBJ2-1, the full variable domain is DGGITQSPKYLFRKEGQNVTLSCEQNLNHDAMYWYRQDPGQGLRLIYYSQIVNDFQKGDIAEGYSVSREKKESFPLTVTSAQKNPTAFYLCASSTEPPGLAGAAYNEQFFGPGTRLTVL.